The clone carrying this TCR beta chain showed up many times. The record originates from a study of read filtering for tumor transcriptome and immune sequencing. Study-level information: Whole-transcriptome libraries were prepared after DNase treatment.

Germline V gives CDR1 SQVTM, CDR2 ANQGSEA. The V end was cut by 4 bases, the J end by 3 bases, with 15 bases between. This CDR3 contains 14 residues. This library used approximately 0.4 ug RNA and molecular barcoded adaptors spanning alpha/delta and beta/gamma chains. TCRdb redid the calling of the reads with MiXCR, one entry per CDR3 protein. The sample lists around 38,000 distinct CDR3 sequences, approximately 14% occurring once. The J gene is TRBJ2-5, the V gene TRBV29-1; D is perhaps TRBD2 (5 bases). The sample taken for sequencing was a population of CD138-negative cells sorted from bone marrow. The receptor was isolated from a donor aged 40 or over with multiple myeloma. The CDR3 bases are TGCAGCGTTGGGGCAGGACTTGGGAAAGAGACCCAGTACTTC. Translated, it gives CSVGAGLGKETQYF.